A selection of T cell receptor beta chains follows, all from one sample in a study of radiotherapy plus CTLA-4 blockade in lung cancer. Libraries were prepared by immunoSEQ multiplex PCR; TCRdb keeps only in-frame clonotypes and omits some of them. Of about 73,000 clones in the sample, 80% to 90% were seen once. The source was peripheral blood, collected from a patient treated with radiotherapy plus ipilimumab. These receptors were obtained from a human donor with non-small cell lung cancer that progressed on radiotherapy plus ipilimumab. The CDR3 runs from the conserved cysteine through the conserved F or W. D genes are given only for firm matches.

J: TRBJ2-1; V: TRBV7-9; D: TRBD1; CDR3: CASSSPGGQGTWEQFF
J: TRBJ2-1; V: TRBV27; D: .; CDR3: CASSLLGVGPAVEQFF
J: TRBJ1-1; V: TRBV6-1; D: .; CDR3: CASSEGNTEAFF
J: TRBJ2-4; V: TRBV4-1; D: .; CDR3: CASSQEGGLLAKNIQYF
J: TRBJ2-3; V: TRBV27; D: .; CDR3: CASSTWSDTQYF
J: TRBJ2-7; V: TRBV6-5; D: .; CDR3: CASSYSSAHEQYF
J: TRBJ2-7; V: TRBV28; D: .; CDR3: CASSPLGGFSYEQYF
J: TRBJ2-1; V: TRBV5-8; D: TRBD2; CDR3: CASSLAGTAGGYNEQFF
J: TRBJ2-1; V: TRBV6-5; D: TRBD2; CDR3: CASYPTSGSYNEQFF
J: TRBJ2-3; V: TRBV6-5; D: .; CDR3: CASSSRGDTQYF
J: TRBJ2-1; V: TRBV4-1; D: .; CDR3: CASSQGRISYNEQFF
J: TRBJ1-1; V: TRBV6-5; D: .; CDR3: CASGLGVNTEAFF
J: TRBJ2-2; V: TRBV10-2; D: TRBD1; CDR3: CASSLGTGSLVANTGELFF
J: TRBJ1-4; V: TRBV6-6; D: .; CDR3: CASRLIPTNEKLFF
J: TRBJ2-7; V: TRBV18; D: .; CDR3: CASSPKDEQYF
J: TRBJ2-6; V: TRBV19; D: .; CDR3: CATEGWSGANVLTF
J: TRBJ2-5; V: TRBV18; D: .; CDR3: CASSQVRGQETQYF
J: TRBJ2-5; V: TRBV18; D: TRBD2; CDR3: CASSWGGLQETQYF
J: TRBJ2-2; V: TRBV5-6; D: TRBD2; CDR3: CASSFWTSGILGTGELFF
J: TRBJ1-2; V: TRBV27; D: .; CDR3: CASSPQLGERYTF
J: TRBJ1-1; V: TRBV30; D: .; CDR3: CAWSVTKGSEAFF
J: TRBJ2-1; V: TRBV5-4; D: TRBD2; CDR3: CASSLAASGRTYNEQFF
J: TRBJ2-2; V: TRBV6-6; D: TRBD2; CDR3: CASSFQAGGPSGELFF
J: TRBJ2-3; V: TRBV9; D: .; CDR3: CASSVEAHTQYF
J: TRBJ1-2; V: TRBV18; D: TRBD1; CDR3: CASSPPGQGSGYTF
J: TRBJ1-2; V: TRBV5-1; D: .; CDR3: CASSFRGNYGYTF
J: TRBJ1-1; V: TRBV5-1; D: .; CDR3: CASSLGYAGLNTEAFF
J: TRBJ1-1; V: TRBV6-1; D: .; CDR3: CASSEIIVVSTAEAFF
J: TRBJ1-2; V: TRBV6-1; D: TRBD1; CDR3: CASSDRGNGYTF
J: TRBJ2-2; V: TRBV28; D: .; CDR3: CASSLYRGGTGELFF
J: TRBJ2-1; V: TRBV7-3; D: TRBD2; CDR3: CASSLVAGGPLGEQFF
J: TRBJ2-5; V: TRBV9; D: TRBD2; CDR3: CASSTGLAGPQETQYF
J: TRBJ1-5; V: TRBV19; D: .; CDR3: CASSIARNQPQHF
J: TRBJ2-1; V: TRBV7-3; D: .; CDR3: CASSLSGTAGNEQFF
J: TRBJ1-2; V: TRBV27; D: .; CDR3: CASSPFSPRSSRSYGYTF
J: TRBJ2-7; V: TRBV15; D: TRBD2; CDR3: CATSRDLGLAGAREQYF
J: TRBJ2-3; V: TRBV5-1; D: .; CDR3: CASRPYATDTQYF
J: TRBJ2-1; V: TRBV5-1; D: TRBD2; CDR3: CASSLVSGVSNEQFF
J: TRBJ2-5; V: TRBV9; D: .; CDR3: CASSVVFFVCGTETQYF
J: TRBJ2-5; V: TRBV6-4; D: .; CDR3: CASSDTEPLRERNQETQYF
J: TRBJ1-2; V: TRBV6-1; D: .; CDR3: CASSEFGGDGYTF